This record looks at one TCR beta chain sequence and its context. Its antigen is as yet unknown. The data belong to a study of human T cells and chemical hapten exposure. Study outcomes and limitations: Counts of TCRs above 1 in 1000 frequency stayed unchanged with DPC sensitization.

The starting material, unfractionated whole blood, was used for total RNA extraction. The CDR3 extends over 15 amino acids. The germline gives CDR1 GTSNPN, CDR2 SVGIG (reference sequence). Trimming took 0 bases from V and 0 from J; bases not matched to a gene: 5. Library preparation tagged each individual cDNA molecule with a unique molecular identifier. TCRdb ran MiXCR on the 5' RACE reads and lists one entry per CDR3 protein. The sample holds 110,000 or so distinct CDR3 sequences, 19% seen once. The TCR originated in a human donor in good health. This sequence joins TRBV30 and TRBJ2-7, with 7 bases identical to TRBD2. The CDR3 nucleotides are TGTGCCTGGAGTGTAGCGGGGCACCCCTCCTACGAGCAGTACTTC. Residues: CAWSVAGHPSYEQYF. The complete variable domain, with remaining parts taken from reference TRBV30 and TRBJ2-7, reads SQTIHQWPATLVQPVGSPLSLECTVEGTSNPNLYWYRQAAGRGLQLLFYSVGIGQISSEVPQNLSASRPQDRQFILSSKKLLLSDSGFYLCAWSVAGHPSYEQYFGPGTRLTVT.